This passage covers 25 T cell receptor beta chains from one sample sequenced in a study of cytomegalovirus exposure and HLA in healthy donors. It was with 60 Vbeta and 13 Jbeta primers that the PCR ran. Method: immunoSEQ multiplex PCR; TCRdb's copy keeps in-frame clones and lacks some. The profile shows approximately 190,000 clones, roughly four fifths of them singletons. The sample was PBMCs. The receptors were sampled from a woman between 18 and 29 years old in good health and CMV-seronegative.

This clone was seen a handful of times. The chain employs TRBV5-1 and TRBJ1-1, with D perhaps TRBD1 (5 bases). The germline V and J ends were trimmed by 4 bases and 4 bases, with 17 bases remaining between them. Germline CDR1 is SGHRS and CDR2 is YFSETQ. The CDR3 extends over 15 amino acids. The CDR3 here is CASSGGVGLGTEAFF. The CDR3 bases are TGCGCCAGCAGCGGGGGGGTCGGGCTCGGCACTGAAGCTTTCTTT.

This chain's CDR3 is CASSSSTNSNYNEQFF. DNA of the CDR3: TGTGCCAGCAGCTCCTCTACGAACAGTAATTACAATGAGCAGTTCTTC. The chain recombines TRBV7-6 with TRBJ2-1; D ambiguous. Germline V gene sequence: CDR1 SGHVS, CDR2 FNYEAQ. Deletions cut 4 bases from V and 4 bases from J, with 17 bases between. The CDR3 sequence is 16 residues long.

The chain recombines TRBV5-1 with TRBJ2-5, with D maybe TRBD2 (6 bases). Trimming took 4 bases from V and 2 from J, leaving 18 bases between them. This CDR3 contains 16 residues. Germline V gives CDR1 SGHRS, CDR2 YFSETQ. The CDR3 DNA is TGCGCCAGCAGCACCGTGGGGGAGGCGAATCAAGAGACCCAGTACTTC. Amino acids: CASSTVGEANQETQYF. The full variable domain, in which reference TRBV5-1 and TRBJ2-5 provide the parts outside the CDR3, is KAGVTQTPRYLIKTRGQQVTLSCSPISGHRSVSWYQQTPGQGLQFLFEYFSETQRNKGNFPGRFSGRQFSNSRSEMNVSTLELGDSALYLCASSTVGEANQETQYFGPGTRLLVL.

The chain has TRBV7-9 and TRBJ2-7; 7 bases line up with TRBD1. V shed 5 bases, J shed 4 bases, and the junction held 5 bases outside the gene matches. The CDR3 spans 13 residues. Germline V gene data show CDR1 as SEHNR and CDR2 as FQNEAQ (reference sequence). CDR3 protein: CASSHQGDYEQYF. CDR3 sequence (DNA): TGTGCCAGCAGCCATCAGGGGGATTACGAGCAGTACTTC. The variable domain in full, with the rest retrieved from reference TRBV7-9 and TRBJ2-7, is DTGVSQNPRHKITKRGQNVTFRCDPISEHNRLYWYRQTLGQGPEFLTYFQNEAQLEKSRLLSDRFSAERPKGSFSTLEIQRTEQGDSAMYLCASSHQGDYEQYFGPGTRLTVT.

This clone appeared a single time. Here the CDR3 DNA reads TGTGCCAGCAGCCAAGTTACCCATGATATTGGGCGGGAGCAGTTGGGTGAGCAGTTCTTC. Translated, it gives CASSQVTHDIGREQLGEQFF. The chain links TRBV4-2 to TRBJ2-1; TRBD2 matches 7 bases. V was pared by 1 base and J by 9 bases, with 24 bases of the junction left unmatched. The CDR3 covers 20 residues. The germline CDR1 and CDR2 sequences are LGHNA and YNFKEQ.

The J gene is TRBJ2-3, the V gene TRBV6-1; D possibly corresponds to TRBD2 (6 bases). This CDR3 comprises 17 residues. Germline V gene data show CDR1 as MNHNS and CDR2 as SASEGT. Trimming pared 3 bases from V and 4 bases from J, leaving 20 bases between. The DNA for the CDR3 is TGTGCCAGCAGTGACGCCGGGGGAGTTGTAAGCGCAGATACGCAGTATTTT. Translated, it gives CASSDAGGVVSADTQYF.

The chain joins TRBV6-5 to TRBJ2-7, with TRBD1 matching 9 bases. J was trimmed by 5 bases and V by 6 bases; bases with no gene match: 8. The CDR3 consists of 14 residues. Per the germline V gene, CDR1 is MNHEY and CDR2 is SVGAGI. In DNA form, the CDR3 reads TGTGCCAGCAGGTCCGGACAGGGGAGCGACGAGCAGTACTTC. This encodes CASRSGQGSDEQYF.

CDR3 DNA sequence: TGTGCCAGCAGCTCTCAGGGGCTTCGATCACTCAATTCACCCCTCCACTTT. Protein product: CASSSQGLRSLNSPLHF. The rearrangement joins TRBV11-2 to TRBJ1-6; possible D gene TRBD1, 6 bases. Germline-derived CDR1 and CDR2 are SGHAT and FQNNGV. The germline V and J ends were trimmed by 4 bases and 7 bases, with 20 bases remaining between them. The CDR3 has 17 amino acids. Full variable domain (outside the CDR3, taken from reference TRBV11-2 and TRBJ1-6): EAGVAQSPRYKIIEKRQSVAFWCNPISGHATLYWYQQILGQGPKLLIQFQNNGVVDDSQLPKDRFSAERLKGVDSTLKIQPAKLEDSAVYLCASSSQGLRSLNSPLHFGNGTRLTVT.

This CDR3 is CASGGGNQPQHF. The CDR3 bases are TGTGCCAGCGGAGGAGGGAATCAGCCCCAGCATTTT. J is TRBJ1-5 and V is TRBV27; D gene uncertain. Germline CDR1 and CDR2: MNHEY and SMNVEV (reference sequence). CDR3 length: 12 amino acids. V lost 8 bases, J lost 4 bases, and 9 bases lay in between.

The chain has TRBV6-5 and TRBJ1-1, with a weak D call TRBD1 (6 bases). CDR1 is MNHEY, CDR2 SVGAGI, per germline. V lost 6 bases and J lost 3, with 14 bases in between. The CDR3 is 14 residues long. The chain's CDR3 is CASRPQGRYTEAFF. CDR3 nucleotide sequence: TGTGCCAGCAGGCCACAGGGTAGATACACTGAAGCTTTCTTT.

The rearrangement uses TRBV19 and TRBJ1-4; 11 bases are a match to TRBD1. The germline CDR1 and CDR2 sequences are LNHDA and SQIVND (reference sequence). After removal of 5 bases from V and 0 bases from J, the junction contained 5 bases not matched to a gene. This CDR3 has 17 residues. The CDR3 nucleotides are TGTGCCAGTAGTGCTGGGACAGGGGGGTCAACTAATGAAAAACTGTTTTTT. Translating it yields CASSAGTGGSTNEKLFF.

Here the CDR3 reads CASEDRDRGNQPQHF. DNA for the CDR3: TGTGCCAGCGAAGACCGGGACAGGGGCAATCAGCCCCAGCATTTT. The genes are TRBV6-1 and TRBJ1-5, with 9 bases fitting TRBD1. This CDR3 is 15 amino acids long. The V gene end was trimmed by 8 bases and the J gene end by 2 bases; junction bases not matched to a gene: 7. Germline V gene sequence: CDR1 MNHNS, CDR2 SASEGT.

This clone was seen only a few times. This chain connects TRBV5-6 to TRBJ1-4; a weak D match, TRBD1 (5 bases). The V gene lost 3 bases and the J gene lost 10 bases, with 16 bases spanning the gap. CDR1 is SGHDT and CDR2 is YYEEEE in the germline V gene. This CDR3 contains 14 residues. The CDR3 spells CASSSPGEGGKLFF. CDR3 in DNA: TGTGCCAGCAGCTCCCCGGGGGAGGGTGGAAAACTGTTTTTT.

The chain couples TRBV28 to TRBJ2-1; D is possibly TRBD1 (6 bases). Per the germline V gene, CDR1 is MDHEN and CDR2 is SYDVKM. V shed 6 bases and J shed 10 bases, with 31 bases lying between them. This CDR3 region has 18 residues. The CDR3 DNA reads as TGTGCCAGCAGCTCCCCCGTATTAGGGGGAGTTGACTTGGGGGAGCAGTTCTTC. Residues: CASSSPVLGGVDLGEQFF.

This chain links TRBV16 with TRBJ2-5; a weak D match, TRBD2 (5 bases). The CDR3 totals 13 residues. V gave up 3 bases and J gave up 9 bases, with 14 bases separating them. Per the germline V gene, CDR1 is KGHSY and CDR2 is FQNENV. The CDR3 reads CASSQRAFAAQYF. The DNA of the CDR3 is TGTGCCAGCAGCCAGAGGGCCTTCGCGGCCCAGTACTTC.

This clone was seen more than once but under ten times. This chain connects TRBV4-1 to TRBJ2-7, with 10 bases aligning to TRBD1. The J segment lost 0 bases and the V segment lost 4 bases, leaving 6 bases of the junction unmatched. Germline values: CDR1 MGHRA, CDR2 YSYEKL. CDR3 length: 16 amino acids. The CDR3 nucleotides are TGCGCCAGCAGCCGGGGAGGGACAGGGGACTCCTACGAGCAGTACTTC. As protein: CASSRGGTGDSYEQYF.

This clone has only a few counts. The V and J genes are TRBV6-1 and TRBJ2-3, with D perhaps TRBD2 (5 bases). The V and J ends lost 6 bases and 2 bases respectively, with 12 bases between them. CDR1 and CDR2 (germline): MNHNS, SASEGT. This CDR3 is built from 14 residues. This CDR3 reads CASRASGYTDTQYF. The CDR3, as DNA: TGTGCCAGCAGGGCAAGCGGATACACAGATACGCAGTATTTT.

The gene calls are TRBV7-3 and TRBJ2-2; 14 bases match TRBD2. The V segment lost 5 bases and the J segment 5 bases; nucleotides outside the gene matches: 4. This CDR3 has 16 residues. Germline values: CDR1 SGHTA, CDR2 FQGTGA. The CDR3 DNA sequence: TGTGCCAGCAGCCCAAGACTAGCGGGAGGGACCGGGGAGCTGTTTTTT. Encoded protein: CASSPRLAGGTGELFF.

The chain is built from TRBV7-9 and TRBJ2-5; a weak D match, TRBD1 (6 bases). V was clipped by 5 bases and J by 5 bases, with 15 bases between them. This CDR3 region has 14 residues. Germline V gene sequence: CDR1 SEHNR, CDR2 FQNEAQ (reference sequence). The DNA of the CDR3 is TGTGCCAGCAGCCGACGACAGGAGGAGGAGACCCAGTACTTC. It codes for CASSRRQEEETQYF.

The V and J genes are TRBV7-9 and TRBJ2-1; 8 positions agree with TRBD2. The J segment lost 6 bases and the V segment lost 5 bases, leaving 9 bases of the junction unmatched. Germline CDR1 reads SEHNR; CDR2 reads FQNEAQ (reference sequence). The CDR3 is made up of 15 amino acids. CDR3 loop: CASSQRGGSINEQFF. The CDR3 region has the DNA TGTGCCAGCAGCCAACGGGGGGGGTCTATCAATGAGCAGTTCTTC.

This chain links TRBV7-2 with TRBJ2-7; TRBD2 matches 7 bases. With V trimmed by 5 bases and J by 1 base, 8 bases remained unmatched. The germline V gene encodes CDR1 SGHTA and CDR2 FQGNSA. This CDR3 is 15 amino acids long. The CDR3 region is CASSPGGGTSYEQYF. CDR3 coding DNA: TGTGCCAGCAGCCCGGGGGGTGGGACTTCCTACGAGCAGTACTTC.

The CDR3 coding sequence is TGTGCCTGGAGTGAAGGGACAGGAAATTCACCCCTCCACTTT. Its protein is CAWSEGTGNSPLHF. V and J are TRBV30 and TRBJ1-6, with 8 bases fitting TRBD1. CDR3 length equals 14 residues. After removal of 1 base from V and 7 bases from J, the junction contained 3 bases not matched to a gene. Germline lookup yields CDR1 GTSNPN and CDR2 SVGIG (reference sequence). The full variable domain, in which reference TRBV30 and TRBJ1-6 provide the parts outside the CDR3, is SQTIHQWPATLVQPVGSPLSLECTVEGTSNPNLYWYRQAAGRGLQLLFYSVGIGQISSEVPQNLSASRPQDRQFILSSKKLLLSDSGFYLCAWSEGTGNSPLHFGNGTRLTVT.

The V gene is TRBV7-8, the J gene TRBJ1-6; D is unresolved. Germline V gives CDR1 SGHVS, CDR2 FQNEAQ. CDR3 size: 17 residues. Trimming removed 1 base at V and 4 bases at J, with 14 bases between. The CDR3 region has the DNA TGTGCCAGCAGCTTAGTAATCAGTCCCGTGTATAATTCACCCCTCCACTTT. Its protein is CASSLVISPVYNSPLHF.

The chain has TRBV10-3 and TRBJ1-1, with D maybe TRBD1 (5 bases). CDR1 and CDR2 (germline): ENHRY, SYGVKD. The CDR3 is 13 amino acids. Trimming removed 6 bases at V and 10 bases at J, with 18 bases between. The DNA of the CDR3 is TGTGCCATCAGAGGAGGGGATGCGGATGTAGCTTTCTTT. Protein product: CAIRGGDADVAFF.

V and J are TRBV10-3 and TRBJ1-1, with D unresolved. V was trimmed by 6 bases and J by 4 bases, leaving 18 bases between them. CDR3 length: 15 residues. Germline CDR1 and CDR2: ENHRY and SYGVKD. The CDR3 spells CAISDTLVRGTEAFF. CDR3 DNA sequence: TGTGCCATCAGCGATACCCTCGTAAGAGGCACTGAAGCTTTCTTT.